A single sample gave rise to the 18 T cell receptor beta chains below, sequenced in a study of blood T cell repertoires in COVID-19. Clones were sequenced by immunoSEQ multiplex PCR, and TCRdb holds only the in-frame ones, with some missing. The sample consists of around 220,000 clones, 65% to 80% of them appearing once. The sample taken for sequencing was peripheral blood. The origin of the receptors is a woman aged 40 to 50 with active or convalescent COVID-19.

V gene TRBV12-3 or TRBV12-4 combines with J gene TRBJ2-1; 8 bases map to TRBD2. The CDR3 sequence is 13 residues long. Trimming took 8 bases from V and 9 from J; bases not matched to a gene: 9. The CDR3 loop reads CASRRGGPSEQFF. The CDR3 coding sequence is TGTGCCAGCCGTCGGGGGGGACCCAGTGAGCAGTTCTTC.

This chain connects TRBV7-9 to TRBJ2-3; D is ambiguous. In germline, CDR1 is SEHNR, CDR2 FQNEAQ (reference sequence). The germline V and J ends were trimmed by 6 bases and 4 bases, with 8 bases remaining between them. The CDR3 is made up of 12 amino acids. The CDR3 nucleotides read TGTGCCAGCAGTTCCTATGCAGATACGCAGTATTTT. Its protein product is CASSSYADTQYF. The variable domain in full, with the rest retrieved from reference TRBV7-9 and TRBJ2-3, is DTGVSQNPRHKITKRGQNVTFRCDPISEHNRLYWYRQTLGQGPEFLTYFQNEAQLEKSRLLSDRFSAERPKGSFSTLEIQRTEQGDSAMYLCASSSYADTQYFGPGTRLTVL.

This chain's CDR3 is CASSLWGQGGYNSPLHF. The CDR3 DNA is TGTGCCAGCAGTTTGTGGGGACAGGGAGGATATAATTCACCCCTCCACTTT. The chain uses TRBV27 and TRBJ1-6, with 9 bases that match TRBD1. After removal of 3 bases from V and 4 bases from J, the junction contained 7 bases not matched to a gene. Germline V gene data show CDR1 as MNHEY and CDR2 as SMNVEV (reference sequence). This CDR3 is built from 17 residues.

CDR3 coding DNA: TGCAGCGTTGAAGGGCTCCTCTCCTACGAGCAGTACTTC. Translation: CSVEGLLSYEQYF. This chain links TRBV29-1 with TRBJ2-7; D remains unclear. Germline CDR1 reads SQVTM; CDR2 reads ANQGSEA. This CDR3 has 13 residues. Trimming took 1 base from V and 0 from J, leaving 7 bases between them.

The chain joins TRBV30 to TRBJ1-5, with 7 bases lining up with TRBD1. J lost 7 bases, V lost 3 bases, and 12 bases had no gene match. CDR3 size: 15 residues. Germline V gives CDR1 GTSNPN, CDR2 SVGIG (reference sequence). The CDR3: CAWRTSTGSGQPQHF. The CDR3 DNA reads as TGTGCCTGGAGGACCTCGACAGGGTCGGGACAGCCCCAGCATTTT.

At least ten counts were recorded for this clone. CDR3: CSVLGQGIGDTQYF. The CDR3 coding sequence is TGCAGCGTCCTGGGGCAGGGAATTGGAGATACGCAGTATTTT. The chain has TRBV29-1 and TRBJ2-3, with a possible D match to TRBD1 (5 bases). The V end was cut by 6 bases, the J end by 5 bases, with 18 bases between. Germline V gives CDR1 SQVTM, CDR2 ANQGSEA. The length of the CDR3 is 14 residues.

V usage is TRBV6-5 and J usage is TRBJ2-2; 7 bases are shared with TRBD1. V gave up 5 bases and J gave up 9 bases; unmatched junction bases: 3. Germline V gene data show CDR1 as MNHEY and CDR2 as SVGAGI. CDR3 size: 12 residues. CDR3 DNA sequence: TGTGCCAGCAGTCCTAGGGGGCGGGAGCTGTTTTTT. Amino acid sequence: CASSPRGRELFF.

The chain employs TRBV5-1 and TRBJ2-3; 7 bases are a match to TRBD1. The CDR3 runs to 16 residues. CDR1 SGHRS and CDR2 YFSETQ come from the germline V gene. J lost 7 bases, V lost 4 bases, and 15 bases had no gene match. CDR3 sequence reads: CASSPGTAPSQNTQYF. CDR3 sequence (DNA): TGCGCCAGCAGCCCTGGGACAGCTCCCAGTCAGAATACGCAGTATTTT.

CDR3 amino acids: CASRTGGLQEAFF. The CDR3 DNA reads TGTGCCAGCAGGACGGGGGGACTCCAAGAAGCTTTCTTT. The gene calls are TRBV14 and TRBJ1-1; TRBD1 might be the D (5 bases). This CDR3 has 13 amino acids. The germline V and J ends were trimmed by 6 bases and 8 bases, with 16 bases remaining between them. CDR1 is SGHDN, CDR2 FVKESK, per germline.

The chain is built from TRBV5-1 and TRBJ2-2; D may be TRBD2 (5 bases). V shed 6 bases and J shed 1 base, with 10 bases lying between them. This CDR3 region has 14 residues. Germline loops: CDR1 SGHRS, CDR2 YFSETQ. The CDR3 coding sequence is TGCGCCAGCAAAAGCCGGGAGAACACCGGGGAGCTGTTTTTT. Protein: CASKSRENTGELFF.

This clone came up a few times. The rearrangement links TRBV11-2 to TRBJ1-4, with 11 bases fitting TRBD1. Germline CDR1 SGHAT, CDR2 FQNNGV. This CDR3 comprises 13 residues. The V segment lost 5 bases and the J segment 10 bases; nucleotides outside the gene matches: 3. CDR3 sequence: CASSLGQGAKLFF. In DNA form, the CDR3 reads TGTGCCAGCAGCCTCGGACAGGGGGCAAAACTGTTTTTT.

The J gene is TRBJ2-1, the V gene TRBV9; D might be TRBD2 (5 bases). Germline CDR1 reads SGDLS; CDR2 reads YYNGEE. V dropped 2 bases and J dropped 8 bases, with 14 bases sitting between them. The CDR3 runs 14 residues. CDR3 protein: CASSVVGHSDEQFF. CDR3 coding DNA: TGTGCCAGCAGCGTCGTTGGTCATAGCGATGAGCAGTTCTTC.

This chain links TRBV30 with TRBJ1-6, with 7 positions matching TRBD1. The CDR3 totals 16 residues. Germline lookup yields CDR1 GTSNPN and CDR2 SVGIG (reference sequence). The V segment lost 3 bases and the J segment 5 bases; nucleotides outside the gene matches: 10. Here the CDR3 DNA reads TGTGCCTGGAGCGCTTACGGGACAGCTCATAATTCACCCCTCCACTTT. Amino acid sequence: CAWSAYGTAHNSPLHF. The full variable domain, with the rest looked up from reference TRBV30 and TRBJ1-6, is SQTIHQWPATLVQPVGSPLSLECTVEGTSNPNLYWYRQAAGRGLQLLFYSVGIGQISSEVPQNLSASRPQDRQFILSSKKLLLSDSGFYLCAWSAYGTAHNSPLHFGNGTRLTVT.

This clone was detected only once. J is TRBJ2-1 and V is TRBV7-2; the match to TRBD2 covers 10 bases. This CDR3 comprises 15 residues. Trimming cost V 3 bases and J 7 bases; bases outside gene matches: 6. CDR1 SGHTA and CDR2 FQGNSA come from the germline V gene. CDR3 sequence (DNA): TGTGCCAGCAGCTTGCGGAGCGGGGGGGAGAATGAGCAGTTCTTC. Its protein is CASSLRSGGENEQFF.

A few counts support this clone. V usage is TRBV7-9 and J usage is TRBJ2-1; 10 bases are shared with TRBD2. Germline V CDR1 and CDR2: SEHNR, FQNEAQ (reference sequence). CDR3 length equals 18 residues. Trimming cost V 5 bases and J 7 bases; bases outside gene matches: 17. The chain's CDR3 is CASSTSSGGSIRGNEQFF. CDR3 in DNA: TGTGCCAGCAGCACCTCTAGCGGGGGATCCATTAGGGGGAATGAGCAGTTCTTC.

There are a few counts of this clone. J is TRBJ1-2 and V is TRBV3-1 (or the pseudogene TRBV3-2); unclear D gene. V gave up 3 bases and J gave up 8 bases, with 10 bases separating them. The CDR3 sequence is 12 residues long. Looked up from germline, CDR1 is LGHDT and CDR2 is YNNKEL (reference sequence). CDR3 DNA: TGTGCCAGCAGCCAGCTCGCGGGAGGCTACACCTTC. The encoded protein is CASSQLAGGYTF.

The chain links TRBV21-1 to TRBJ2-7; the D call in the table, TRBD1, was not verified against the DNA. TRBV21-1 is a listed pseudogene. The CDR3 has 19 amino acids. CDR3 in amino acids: CASSKFSAPGDRGPHEQYF. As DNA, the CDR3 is TGTGCCAGCAGCAAATTCTCGGCCCCTGGGGACAGGGGGCCCCACGAGCAGTACTTC.

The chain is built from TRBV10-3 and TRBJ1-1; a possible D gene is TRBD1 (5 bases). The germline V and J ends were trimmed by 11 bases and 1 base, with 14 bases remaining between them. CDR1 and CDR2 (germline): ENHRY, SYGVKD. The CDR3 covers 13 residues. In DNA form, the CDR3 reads TGTGCCGTTATCCAACAGGAGAACACTGAAGCTTTCTTT. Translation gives CAVIQQENTEAFF.